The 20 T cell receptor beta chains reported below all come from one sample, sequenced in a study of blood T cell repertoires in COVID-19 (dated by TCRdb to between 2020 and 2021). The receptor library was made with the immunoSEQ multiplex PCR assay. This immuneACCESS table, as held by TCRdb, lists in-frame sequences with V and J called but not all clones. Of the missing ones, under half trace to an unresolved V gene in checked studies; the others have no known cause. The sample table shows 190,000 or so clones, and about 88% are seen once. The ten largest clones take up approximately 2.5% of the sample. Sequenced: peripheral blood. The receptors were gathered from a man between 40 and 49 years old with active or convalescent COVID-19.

Here the CDR3 reads CASSEPILRHNEQFF. CDR3 nucleotide sequence: TGTGCCAGCAGTGAACCTATTCTTCGTCACAATGAGCAGTTCTTC. V gene TRBV2 combines with J gene TRBJ2-1, with unresolved D. Germline lookup yields CDR1 SNHLY and CDR2 FYNNEI. This CDR3 is 15 amino acids long. Between the trimmed V and J ends, which lost 2 bases and 5 bases, there was a span of 13 bases.

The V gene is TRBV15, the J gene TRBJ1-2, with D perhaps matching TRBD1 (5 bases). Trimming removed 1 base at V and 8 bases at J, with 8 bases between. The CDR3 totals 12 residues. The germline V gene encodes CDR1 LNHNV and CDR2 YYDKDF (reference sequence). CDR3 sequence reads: CATSRVGGGYTF. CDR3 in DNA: TGTGCCACCAGCAGAGTGGGGGGGGGCTACACCTTC. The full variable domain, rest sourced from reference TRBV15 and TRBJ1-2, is DAMVIQNPRYQVTQFGKPVTLSCSQTLNHNVMYWYQQKSSQAPKLLFHYYDKDFNNEADTPDNFQSRRPNTSFCFLDIRSPGLGDTAMYLCATSRVGGGYTFGSGTRLTVV.

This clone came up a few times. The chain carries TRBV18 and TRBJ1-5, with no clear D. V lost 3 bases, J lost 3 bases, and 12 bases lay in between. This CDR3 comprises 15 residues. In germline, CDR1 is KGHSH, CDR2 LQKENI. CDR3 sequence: CASSPREAPNQPQHF. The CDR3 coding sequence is TGTGCCAGCTCACCGCGGGAGGCCCCCAATCAGCCCCAGCATTTT.

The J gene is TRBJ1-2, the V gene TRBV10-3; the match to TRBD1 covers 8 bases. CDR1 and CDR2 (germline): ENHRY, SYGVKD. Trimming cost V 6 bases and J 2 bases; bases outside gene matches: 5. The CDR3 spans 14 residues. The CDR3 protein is CAIRKTGANYGYTF. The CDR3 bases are TGTGCCATCAGGAAGACAGGGGCCAACTATGGCTACACCTTC.

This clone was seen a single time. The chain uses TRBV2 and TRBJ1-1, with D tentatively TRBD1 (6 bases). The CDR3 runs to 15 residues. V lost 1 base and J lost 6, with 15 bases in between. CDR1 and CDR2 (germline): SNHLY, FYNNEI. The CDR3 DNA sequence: TGTGCCAGCAGTGAAGGGACTGGGGGCGGGTCTGAAGCTTTCTTT. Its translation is CASSEGTGGGSEAFF. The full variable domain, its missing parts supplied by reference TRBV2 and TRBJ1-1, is EPEVTQTPSHQVTQMGQEVILRCVPISNHLYFYWYRQILGQKVEFLVSFYNNEISEKSEIFDDQFSVERPDGSNFTLKIRSTKLEDSAMYFCASSEGTGGGSEAFFGQGTRLTVV.

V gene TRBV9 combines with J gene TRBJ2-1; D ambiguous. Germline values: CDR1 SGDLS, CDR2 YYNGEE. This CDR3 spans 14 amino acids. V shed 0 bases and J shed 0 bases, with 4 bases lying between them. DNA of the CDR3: TGTGCCAGCAGCGTAGGTCGCTCCTACAATGAGCAGTTCTTC. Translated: CASSVGRSYNEQFF.

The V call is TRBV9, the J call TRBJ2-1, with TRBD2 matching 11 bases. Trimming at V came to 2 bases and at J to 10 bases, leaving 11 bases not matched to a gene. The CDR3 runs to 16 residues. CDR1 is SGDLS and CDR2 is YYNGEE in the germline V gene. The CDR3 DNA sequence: TGTGCCAGCAGCGTCGTCCGTAGCGGGGGGGCAGGGGAGCAGTTCTTC. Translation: CASSVVRSGGAGEQFF.

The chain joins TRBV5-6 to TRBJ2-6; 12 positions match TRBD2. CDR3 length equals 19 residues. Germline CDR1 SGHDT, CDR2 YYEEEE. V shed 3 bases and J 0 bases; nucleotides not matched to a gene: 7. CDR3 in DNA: TGTGCCAGCAGCTCTGTTACTAGCGGGGGGCTCTCTGGGGCCAACGTCCTGACTTTC. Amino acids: CASSSVTSGGLSGANVLTF.

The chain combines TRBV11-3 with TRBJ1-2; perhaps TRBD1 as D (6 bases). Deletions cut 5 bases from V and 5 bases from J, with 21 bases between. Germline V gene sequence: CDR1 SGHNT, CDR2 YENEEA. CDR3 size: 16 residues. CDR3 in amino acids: CASSPTQGRDQYGYTF. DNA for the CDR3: TGTGCCAGCAGCCCGACCCAGGGGAGGGATCAGTATGGCTACACCTTC.

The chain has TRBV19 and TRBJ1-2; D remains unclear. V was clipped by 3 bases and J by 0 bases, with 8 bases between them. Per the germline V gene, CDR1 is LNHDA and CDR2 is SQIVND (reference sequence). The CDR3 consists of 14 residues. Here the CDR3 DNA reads TGTGCCAGTAGTATTACACCAGCTAACTATGGCTACACCTTC. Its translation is CASSITPANYGYTF. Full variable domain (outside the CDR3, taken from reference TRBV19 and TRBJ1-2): DGGITQSPKYLFRKEGQNVTLSCEQNLNHDAMYWYRQDPGQGLRLIYYSQIVNDFQKGDIAEGYSVSREKKESFPLTVTSAQKNPTAFYLCASSITPANYGYTFGSGTRLTVV.

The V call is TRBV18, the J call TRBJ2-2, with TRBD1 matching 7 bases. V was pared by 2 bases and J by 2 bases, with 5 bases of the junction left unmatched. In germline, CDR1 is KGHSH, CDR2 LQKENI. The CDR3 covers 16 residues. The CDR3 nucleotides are TGTGCCAGCTCACCAAACCGGGACAGCAACACCGGGGAGCTGTTTTTT. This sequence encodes CASSPNRDSNTGELFF.

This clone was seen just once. The CDR3 region is CASSQSPGQGVTNTGELFF. The DNA for the CDR3 is TGCGCCAGCAGTCAATCTCCGGGACAGGGGGTAACGAACACCGGGGAGCTGTTTTTT. V gene TRBV23-1 combines with J gene TRBJ2-2; TRBD1 agrees at 11 bases. TRBV23-1 is an open reading frame whose function is uncertain. The CDR3 is made up of 19 amino acids. Trimming removed 0 bases from V and 0 bases from J; junction bases left unmatched: 6.

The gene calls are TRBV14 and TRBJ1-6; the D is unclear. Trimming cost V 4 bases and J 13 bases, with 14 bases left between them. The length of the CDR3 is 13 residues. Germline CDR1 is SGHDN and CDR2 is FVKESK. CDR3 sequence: CASSPRDSGPLHF. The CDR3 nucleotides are TGTGCCAGCAGCCCGAGGGATTCGGGCCCCCTCCACTTT. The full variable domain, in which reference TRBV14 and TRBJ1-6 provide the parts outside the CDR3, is EAGVTQFPSHSVIEKGQTVTLRCDPISGHDNLYWYRRVMGKEIKFLLHFVKESKQDESGMPNNRFLAERTGGTYSTLKVQPAELEDSGVYFCASSPRDSGPLHFGNGTRLTVT.

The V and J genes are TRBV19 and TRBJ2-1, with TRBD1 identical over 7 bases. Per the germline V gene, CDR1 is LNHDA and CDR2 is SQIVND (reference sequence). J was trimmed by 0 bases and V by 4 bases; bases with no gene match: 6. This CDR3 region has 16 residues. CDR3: CASSKQQGFSYNEQFF. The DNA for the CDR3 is TGTGCCAGTAGTAAGCAACAGGGGTTCTCCTACAATGAGCAGTTCTTC.

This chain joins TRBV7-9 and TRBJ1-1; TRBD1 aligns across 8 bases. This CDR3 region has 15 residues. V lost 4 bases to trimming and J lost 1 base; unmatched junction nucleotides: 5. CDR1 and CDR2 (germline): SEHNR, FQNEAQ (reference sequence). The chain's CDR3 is CASSYTGTGNTEAFF. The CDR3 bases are TGTGCCAGCAGCTACACCGGGACAGGGAACACTGAAGCTTTCTTT. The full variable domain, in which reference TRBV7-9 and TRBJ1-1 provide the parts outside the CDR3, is DTGVSQNPRHKITKRGQNVTFRCDPISEHNRLYWYRQTLGQGPEFLTYFQNEAQLEKSRLLSDRFSAERPKGSFSTLEIQRTEQGDSAMYLCASSYTGTGNTEAFFGQGTRLTVV.

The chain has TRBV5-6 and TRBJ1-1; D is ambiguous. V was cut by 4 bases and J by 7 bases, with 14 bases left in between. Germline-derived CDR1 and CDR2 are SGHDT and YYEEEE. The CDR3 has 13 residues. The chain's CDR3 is CASSRERRVEAFF. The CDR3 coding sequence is TGTGCCAGCAGCAGGGAGCGGAGGGTTGAAGCTTTCTTT.

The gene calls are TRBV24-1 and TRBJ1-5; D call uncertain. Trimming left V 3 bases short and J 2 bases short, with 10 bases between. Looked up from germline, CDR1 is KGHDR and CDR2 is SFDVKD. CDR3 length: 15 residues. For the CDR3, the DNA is TGTGCCACCAGTGATCCGGGAAGAGGCAATCAGCCCCAGCATTTT. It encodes CATSDPGRGNQPQHF.

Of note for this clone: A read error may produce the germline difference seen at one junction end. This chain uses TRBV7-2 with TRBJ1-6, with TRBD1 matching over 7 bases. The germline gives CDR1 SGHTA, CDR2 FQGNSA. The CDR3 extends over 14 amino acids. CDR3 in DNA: TGTGCCAGCAGTTTAGACAGGGACGGTACACCCCTCCACTTT. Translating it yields CASSLDRDGTPLHF.

CDR3 amino acids: CSASPRVSGELFF. The CDR3 DNA reads TGCAGTGCTAGTCCCAGGGTCAGCGGGGAGCTGTTTTTT. The chain has TRBV20-1 and TRBJ2-2, with D maybe TRBD1 (5 bases). V was pared by 3 bases and J by 7 bases, with 12 bases between. CDR3 length: 13 amino acids. Per germline, CDR1 DFQATT and CDR2 SNEGSKA (reference sequence).

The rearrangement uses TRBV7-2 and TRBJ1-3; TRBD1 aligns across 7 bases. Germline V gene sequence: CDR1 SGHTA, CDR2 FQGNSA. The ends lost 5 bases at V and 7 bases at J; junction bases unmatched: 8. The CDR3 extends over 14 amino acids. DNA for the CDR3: TGTGCCAGCAGCCCAACCGGGACAGAGAACACCATATATTTT. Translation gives CASSPTGTENTIYF.